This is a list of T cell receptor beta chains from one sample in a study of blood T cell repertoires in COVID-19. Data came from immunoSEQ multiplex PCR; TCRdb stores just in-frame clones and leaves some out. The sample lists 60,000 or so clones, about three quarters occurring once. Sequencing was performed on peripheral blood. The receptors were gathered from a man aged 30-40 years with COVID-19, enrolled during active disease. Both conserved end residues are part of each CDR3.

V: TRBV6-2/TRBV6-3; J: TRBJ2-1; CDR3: CASSWDTYSLSYNEQFF
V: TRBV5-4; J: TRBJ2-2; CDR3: CAIRPGLTGELFF
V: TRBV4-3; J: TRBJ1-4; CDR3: CASSPVEDHNEKLFF
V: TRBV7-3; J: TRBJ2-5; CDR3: CASSPTGYQETQYF
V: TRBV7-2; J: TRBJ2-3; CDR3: CASSPGTGSFTDTQYF
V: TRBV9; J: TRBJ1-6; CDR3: CASSVSGNYNSPLHF
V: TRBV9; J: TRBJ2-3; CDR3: CASSEGTGATDTQYF
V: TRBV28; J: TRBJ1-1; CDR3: CASSRDRGLNTEAFF
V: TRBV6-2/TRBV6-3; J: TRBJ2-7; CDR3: CASSYSSSGGEKQYF
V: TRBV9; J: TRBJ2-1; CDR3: CASSLLPGQGSNEQFF
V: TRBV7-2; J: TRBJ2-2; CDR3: CASSPSSQGTYSTGELFF
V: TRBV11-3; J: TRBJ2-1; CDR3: CASSLGQGGLNEQFF
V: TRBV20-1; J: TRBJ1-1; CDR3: CSASLRETEAFF
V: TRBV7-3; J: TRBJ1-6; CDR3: CASSLGTVGSPLHF
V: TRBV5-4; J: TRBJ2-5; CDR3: CASSLQGGQETQYF
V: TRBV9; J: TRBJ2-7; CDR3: CASSVQGGEQYF
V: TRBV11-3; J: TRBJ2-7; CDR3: CASSRDRVGEQYF
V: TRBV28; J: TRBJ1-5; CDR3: CASSPSREGGPQHF
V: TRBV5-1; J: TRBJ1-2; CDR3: CASSLLEGNGYTF
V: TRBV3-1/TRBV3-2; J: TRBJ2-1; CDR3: CASRPGTTVSYNEQFF